The source of this TCR beta chain is a study of beta chain features in type 1 diabetes. Looking at the study overall: Sorted cells from all samples, numbering 107,917,701, were examined.

On this clone itself: As yet, its antigen is unknown.

All of the isolated RNA was reverse transcribed, so expressed TCRB transcripts were sequenced. Per sample, stem cell-like memory T cell libraries averaged about 1.01 million reads. Assay used: immunoSEQ multiplex PCR; TCRdb lists only in-frame clones, some missing. The sample has about 25,000 clones; 68% are singletons. Overall study results and limits: HLA effects on TCRB rearrangement stayed unresolved here. Shorter TCRB CDR3s, moderately but significantly so, marked every one of the four CD4+ subsets in Type 1 diabetes patients.

The sequencing sample was made of stem cell memory CD4+ T cells from blood. The sequence came from a woman between 40 and 55 years old with type 1 diabetes.

The CDR3 region is CSVRRDFQETQYF. Written as DNA, the CDR3 is TGCAGCGTCCGGAGGGACTTCCAAGAGACCCAGTACTTC. The chain employs TRBV29-1 and TRBJ2-5; perhaps TRBD2 as D (6 bases). V was shortened by 6 bases and J by 1 base, with 12 bases between the two germline ends. Per germline, CDR1 SQVTM and CDR2 ANQGSEA. The CDR3 runs 13 residues.